The 5 T cell receptor beta chains given below trace back to one sample, sequenced in a study of immune cell composition in non-small cell lung cancer. Profiling relied on immunoSEQ multiplex PCR, and the TCRdb table lists in-frame clones only, not all of them. Among thousands of clones, around 75% were seen once, and the ten largest hold around 10%. The source material was lung tumor tissue. The source of these receptors is a human donor with non-small cell lung cancer.

As DNA, the CDR3 is TGTGCCAGCAGCCGCGACAGGGCAGCAGATACGCAGTATTTT. It translates to CASSRDRAADTQYF. The gene calls are TRBV7-2 and TRBJ2-3, with TRBD1 matching over 7 bases. Germline loops: CDR1 SGHTA, CDR2 FQGNSA. The CDR3 sequence is 14 residues long. Trimming removed 5 bases from V and 4 bases from J; junction bases left unmatched: 6.

The rearrangement uses TRBV7-9 and TRBJ2-3; 7 bases line up with TRBD2. With 3 bases clipped from V and 1 base from J, the junction kept 7 bases outside the gene matches. This CDR3 is 16 amino acids long. Germline-derived CDR1 and CDR2 are SEHNR and FQNEAQ (reference sequence). This CDR3 reads CASSFARGGGTDTQYF. In DNA form, the CDR3 reads TGTGCCAGCAGCTTCGCTCGCGGGGGAGGCACAGATACGCAGTATTTT.

This clone was detected only a few times. V usage is TRBV29-1 and J usage is TRBJ2-5; D is possibly TRBD2 (6 bases). Germline lookup yields CDR1 SQVTM and CDR2 ANQGSEA. Trimming took 3 bases from V and 4 from J, leaving 15 bases between them. CDR3 length equals 14 residues. The chain's CDR3 is CSVDVGGLGETQYF. CDR3 nucleotide sequence: TGCAGCGTTGACGTGGGGGGATTAGGAGAGACCCAGTACTTC.

This chain uses TRBV28 with TRBJ1-1, with D tentatively TRBD1 (5 bases). The germline V gene has CDR1 MDHEN and CDR2 SYDVKM. CDR3 length: 14 amino acids. The V end was cut by 5 bases, the J end by 1 base, with 11 bases between. Written as DNA, the CDR3 is TGTGCCAGCAGTCCCCCGACAGAGAACACTGAAGCTTTCTTT. It yields the protein CASSPPTENTEAFF.

The J gene is TRBJ2-7, the V gene TRBV19; 7 nucleotides match TRBD1. Germline values: CDR1 LNHDA, CDR2 SQIVND (reference sequence). The J segment lost 2 bases and the V segment lost 1 base, leaving 5 bases of the junction unmatched. This CDR3 has 15 residues. The CDR3 sequence is CASSIAGTETYEQYF. CDR3 nucleotides: TGTGCCAGTAGTATAGCCGGGACAGAGACCTACGAGCAGTACTTC.